This TCR beta chain was obtained from a study of molecular identifiers for immune sequencing clone quantification. The V end lost 2 bases, the J end lost 10 bases, and 21 bases lay between the germline ends. CDR3 length: 15 residues. Germline assignment: CDR1 GTSNPN and CDR2 SVGIG (reference sequence). TCRdb recomputed calls from the PCR reads with MiXCR, one row per CDR3 protein. The top ten hold around 0.79% of the sample, which has around 470,000 distinct CDR3 sequences, around 23% seen once. This clonotype has ten or more counts. The sequence was collected from a human donor in good health. Some libraries in this study had Jurkat cell RNA spiked in. This sequence joins TRBV30 and TRBJ2-1, with D possibly being TRBD2 (6 bases). Sequenced: naive CD8+ T cells from blood, with Jurkat cell RNA spiked in. The subset was: FACS-sorted CD8+CD4-CCR7+CD45RA+ naive T cells. The CDR3: CAWSPWAGRYTEQFF. Here the CDR3 DNA reads TGTGCCTGGAGTCCCTGGGCGGGGCGCTACACGGAGCAGTTCTTC.